This entry concerns a single TCR beta chain. Original processing notes: By means of reference gene primer amplification, nucleated cell counts were estimated. Only in-frame clones appear in the TCRdb table, and some are missing; sequencing was by immunoSEQ multiplex PCR. V and J calls and clone size come straight from that table; D and trimming were deduced from the DNA. Here the sample spans around 33,000 clones, roughly 80% being singletons. The source of the sample is a study of blood T cell repertoires in COVID-19. The source of this sequence is a man at least 80 years old with active or convalescent COVID-19. Sample: peripheral blood.

CDR3 in amino acids: CATGGGGALLNTEAFF. The DNA of the CDR3 is TGTGCCACCGGGGGAGGAGGGGCCCTATTGAACACTGAAGCTTTCTTT. V usage is TRBV19 and J usage is TRBJ1-1; D is possibly TRBD1 (5 bases). The CDR3 covers 16 residues. Germline V lookup: CDR1 LNHDA, CDR2 SQIVND (reference sequence). Trimming removed 10 bases at V and 0 bases at J, with 21 bases between.